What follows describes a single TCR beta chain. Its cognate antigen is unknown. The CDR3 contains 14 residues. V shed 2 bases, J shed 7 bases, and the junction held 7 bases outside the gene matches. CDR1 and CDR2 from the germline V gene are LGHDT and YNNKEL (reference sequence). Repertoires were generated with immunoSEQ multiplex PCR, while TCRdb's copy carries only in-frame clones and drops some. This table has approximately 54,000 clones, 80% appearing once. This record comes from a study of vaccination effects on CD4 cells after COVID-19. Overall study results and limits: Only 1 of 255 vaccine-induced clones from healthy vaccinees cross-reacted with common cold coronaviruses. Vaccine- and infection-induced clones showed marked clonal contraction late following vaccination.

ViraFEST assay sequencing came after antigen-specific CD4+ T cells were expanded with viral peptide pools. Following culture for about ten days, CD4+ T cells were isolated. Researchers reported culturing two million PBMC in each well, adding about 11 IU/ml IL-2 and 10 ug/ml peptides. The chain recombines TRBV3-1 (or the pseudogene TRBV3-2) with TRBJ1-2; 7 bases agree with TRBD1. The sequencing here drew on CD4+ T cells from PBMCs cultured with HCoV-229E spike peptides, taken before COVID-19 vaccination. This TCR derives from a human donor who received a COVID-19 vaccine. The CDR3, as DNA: TGTGCCAGCAGCCAATCGACAGGGTCTCGTGGCTACACCTTC. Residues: CASSQSTGSRGYTF.